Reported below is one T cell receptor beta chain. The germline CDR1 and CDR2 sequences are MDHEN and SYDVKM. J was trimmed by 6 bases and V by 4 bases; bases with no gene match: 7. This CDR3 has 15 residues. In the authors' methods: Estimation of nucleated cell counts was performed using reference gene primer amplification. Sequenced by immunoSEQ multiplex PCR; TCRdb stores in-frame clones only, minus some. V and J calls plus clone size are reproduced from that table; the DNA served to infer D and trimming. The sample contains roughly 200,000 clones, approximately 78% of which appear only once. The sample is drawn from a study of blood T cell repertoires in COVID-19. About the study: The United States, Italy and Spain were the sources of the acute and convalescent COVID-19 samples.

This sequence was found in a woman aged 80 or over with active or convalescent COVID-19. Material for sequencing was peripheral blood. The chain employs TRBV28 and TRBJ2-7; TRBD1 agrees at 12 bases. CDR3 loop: CASSSPGQGAGEQYF. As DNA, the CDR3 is TGTGCCAGCAGTTCCCCGGGACAGGGGGCGGGCGAGCAGTACTTC.